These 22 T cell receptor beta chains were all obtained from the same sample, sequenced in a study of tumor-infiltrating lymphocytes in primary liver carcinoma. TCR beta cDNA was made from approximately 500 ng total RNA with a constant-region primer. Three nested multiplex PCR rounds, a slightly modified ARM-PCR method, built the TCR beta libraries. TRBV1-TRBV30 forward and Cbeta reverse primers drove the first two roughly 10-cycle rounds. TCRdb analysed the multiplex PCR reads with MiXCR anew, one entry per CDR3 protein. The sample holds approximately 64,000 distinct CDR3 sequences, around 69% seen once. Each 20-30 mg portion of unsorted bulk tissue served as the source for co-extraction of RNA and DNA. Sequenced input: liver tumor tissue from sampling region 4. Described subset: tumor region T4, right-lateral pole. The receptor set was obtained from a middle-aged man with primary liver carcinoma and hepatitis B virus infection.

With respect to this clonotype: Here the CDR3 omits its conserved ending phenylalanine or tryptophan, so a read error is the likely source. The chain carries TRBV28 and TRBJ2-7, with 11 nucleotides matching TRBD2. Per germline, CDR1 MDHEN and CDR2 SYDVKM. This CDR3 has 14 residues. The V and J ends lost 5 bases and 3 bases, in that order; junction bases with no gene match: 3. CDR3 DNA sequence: TGTGCCAGCAGTCTACTAGCGGGAGACTACGAGCAGTACATC. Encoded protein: CASSLLAGDYEQYI.

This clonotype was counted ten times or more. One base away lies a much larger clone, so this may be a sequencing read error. CDR3 coding DNA: TGCGCCAGCAGCGCGGGACTGCAGTTCTTC. Translated, it gives CASSAGLQFF. The chain employs TRBV4-1 and TRBJ2-1, with D maybe TRBD2 (6 bases). V was cut by 5 bases and J by 12 bases, with 8 bases left in between. CDR3 size: 10 residues. Germline loops: CDR1 MGHRA, CDR2 YSYEKL.

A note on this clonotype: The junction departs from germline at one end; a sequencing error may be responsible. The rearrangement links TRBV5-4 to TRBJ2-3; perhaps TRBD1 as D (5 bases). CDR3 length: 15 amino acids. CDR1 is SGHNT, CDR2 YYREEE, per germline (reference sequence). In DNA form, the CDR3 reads TGTGCCTGCAGGATAGTGGGGCTTCGCGGTGATACGCAGTATTTT. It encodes CACRIVGLRGDTQYF.

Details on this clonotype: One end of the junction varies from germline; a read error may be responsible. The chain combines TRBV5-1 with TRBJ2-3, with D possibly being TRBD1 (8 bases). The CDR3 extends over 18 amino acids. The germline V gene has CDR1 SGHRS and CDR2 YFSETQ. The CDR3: CTSSYTGTGLGGRDTQYF. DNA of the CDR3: TGCACCAGCAGCTACACGGGGACAGGACTAGGTGGTAGAGATACGCAGTATTTT.

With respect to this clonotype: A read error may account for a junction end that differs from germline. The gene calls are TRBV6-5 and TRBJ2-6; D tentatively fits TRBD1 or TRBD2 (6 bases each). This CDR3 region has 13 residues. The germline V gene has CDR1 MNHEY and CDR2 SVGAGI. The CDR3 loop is CTSTEWGANVLTF. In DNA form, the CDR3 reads TGTACCAGCACCGAATGGGGGGCCAACGTCCTAACTTTC.

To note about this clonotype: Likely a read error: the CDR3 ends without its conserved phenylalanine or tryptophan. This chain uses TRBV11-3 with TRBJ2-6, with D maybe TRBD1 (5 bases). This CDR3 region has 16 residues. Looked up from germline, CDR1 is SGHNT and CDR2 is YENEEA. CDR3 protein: CGSSSTAQFGANVLTS. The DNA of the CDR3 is TGTGGCAGCAGCTCGACAGCACAGTTTGGGGCCAACGTCCTGACTTCC.

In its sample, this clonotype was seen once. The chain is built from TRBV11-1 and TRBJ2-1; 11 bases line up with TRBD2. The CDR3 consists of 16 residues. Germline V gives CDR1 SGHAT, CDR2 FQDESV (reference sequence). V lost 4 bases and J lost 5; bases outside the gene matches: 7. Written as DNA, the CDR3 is TGTGCCAGCAGCTCCCAACTAGCGGGGGCAGACAATGAGCAGTTCTTC. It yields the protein CASSSQLAGADNEQFF.

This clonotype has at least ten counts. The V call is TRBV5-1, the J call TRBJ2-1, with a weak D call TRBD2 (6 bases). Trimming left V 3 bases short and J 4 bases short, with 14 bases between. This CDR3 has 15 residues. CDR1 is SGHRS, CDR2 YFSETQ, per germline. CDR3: CASSYVGGPYNEQFF. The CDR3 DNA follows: TGCGCCAGCAGCTATGTGGGGGGACCTTACAATGAGCAGTTCTTC.

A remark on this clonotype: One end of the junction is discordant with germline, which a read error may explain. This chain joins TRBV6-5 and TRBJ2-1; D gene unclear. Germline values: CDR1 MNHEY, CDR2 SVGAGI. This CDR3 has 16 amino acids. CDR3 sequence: CASSSRAPVGYSEQFF. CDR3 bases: TGTGCCAGTAGCTCACGGGCCCCCGTGGGGTACAGTGAGCAGTTCTTC.

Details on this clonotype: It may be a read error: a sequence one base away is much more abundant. The DNA for the CDR3 is TGCGCCAGTAGTGGGGGGACGGGGCGAGGGGAAAAACTGTTTTTT. Residues: CASSGGTGRGEKLFF. V usage is TRBV5-1 and J usage is TRBJ1-4, with D maybe TRBD1 (5 bases). V dropped 8 bases and J dropped 8 bases, with 22 bases sitting between them. In germline, CDR1 is SGHRS, CDR2 YFSETQ. This CDR3 is built from 15 residues.

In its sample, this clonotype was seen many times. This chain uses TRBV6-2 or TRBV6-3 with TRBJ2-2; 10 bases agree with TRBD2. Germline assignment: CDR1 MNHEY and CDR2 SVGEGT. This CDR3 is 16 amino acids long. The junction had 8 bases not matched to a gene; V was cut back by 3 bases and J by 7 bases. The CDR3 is CASSYRLAGADGELFF. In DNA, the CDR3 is TGTGCCAGCAGTTATCGGCTAGCGGGAGCCGACGGGGAGCTGTTTTTT.

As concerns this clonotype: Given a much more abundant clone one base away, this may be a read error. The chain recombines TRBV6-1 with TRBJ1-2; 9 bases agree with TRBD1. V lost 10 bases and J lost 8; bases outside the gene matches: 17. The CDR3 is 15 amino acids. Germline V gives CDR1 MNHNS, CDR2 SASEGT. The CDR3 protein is CATIVSGTGSDGYTF. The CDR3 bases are TGTGCCACCATAGTTTCCGGGACAGGGTCTGACGGCTACACCTTC.

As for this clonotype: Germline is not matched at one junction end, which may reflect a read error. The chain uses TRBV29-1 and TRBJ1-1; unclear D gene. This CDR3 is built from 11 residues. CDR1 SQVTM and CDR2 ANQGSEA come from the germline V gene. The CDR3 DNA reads TGCAGCGTTTTCGAGAACGCTGAAGCTTTCTTT. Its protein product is CSVFENAEAFF.

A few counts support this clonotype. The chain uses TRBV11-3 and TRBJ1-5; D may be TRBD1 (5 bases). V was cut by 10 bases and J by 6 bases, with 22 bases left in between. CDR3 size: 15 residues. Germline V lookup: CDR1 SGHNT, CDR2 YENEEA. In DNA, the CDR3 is TGTGCCAACAACTTAGATCTGGGGGTGGCTCAGCCCCAGCATTTT. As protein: CANNLDLGVAQPQHF.

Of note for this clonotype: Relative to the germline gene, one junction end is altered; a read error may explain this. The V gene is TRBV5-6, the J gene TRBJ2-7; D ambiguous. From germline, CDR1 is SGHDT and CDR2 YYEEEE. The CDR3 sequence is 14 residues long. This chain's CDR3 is CAGSPDVSSYEQYF. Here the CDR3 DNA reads TGTGCCGGCAGCCCGGACGTAAGCTCCTACGAGCAGTACTTC.

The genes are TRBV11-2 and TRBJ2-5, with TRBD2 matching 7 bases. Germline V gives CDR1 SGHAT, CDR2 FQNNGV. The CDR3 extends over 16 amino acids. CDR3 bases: TGTGCTAGAAGCCAAACTCCTGGGGGAGGGAAAGAGACCCAGTACTTC. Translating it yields CARSQTPGGGKETQYF.

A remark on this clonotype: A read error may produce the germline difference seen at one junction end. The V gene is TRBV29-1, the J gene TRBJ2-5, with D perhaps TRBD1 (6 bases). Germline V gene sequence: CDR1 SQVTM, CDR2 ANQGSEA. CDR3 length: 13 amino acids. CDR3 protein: CSGVTQGMETQYF. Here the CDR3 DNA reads TGCAGCGGAGTCACTCAGGGGATGGAGACTCAGTACTTC. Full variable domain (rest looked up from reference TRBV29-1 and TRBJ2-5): SAVISQKPSRDICQRGTSLTIQCQVDSQVTMMFWYRQQPGQSLTLIATANQGSEATYESGFVIDKFPISRPNLTFSTLTVSNMSPEDSSIYLCSGVTQGMETQYFGPGTRLLVL.

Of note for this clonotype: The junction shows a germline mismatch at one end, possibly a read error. CDR3 protein: CVSATSGRAAEKFF. CDR3 coding DNA: TGTGTTAGCGCGACTAGCGGGAGGGCCGCTGAGAAGTTCTTC. V gene TRBV12-5 combines with J gene TRBJ2-1, with 14 nucleotides matching TRBD2. This CDR3 has 14 residues. Germline CDR1 reads LGHNT; CDR2 reads FRNRAP.

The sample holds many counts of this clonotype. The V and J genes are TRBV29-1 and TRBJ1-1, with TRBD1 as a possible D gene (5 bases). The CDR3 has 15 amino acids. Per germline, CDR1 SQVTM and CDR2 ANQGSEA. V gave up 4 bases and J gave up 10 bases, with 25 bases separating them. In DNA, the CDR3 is TGCAGCGTTGGTCCAGGGTGGGGTATGGTCGCTGGAGCTTTCTTT. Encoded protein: CSVGPGWGMVAGAFF.

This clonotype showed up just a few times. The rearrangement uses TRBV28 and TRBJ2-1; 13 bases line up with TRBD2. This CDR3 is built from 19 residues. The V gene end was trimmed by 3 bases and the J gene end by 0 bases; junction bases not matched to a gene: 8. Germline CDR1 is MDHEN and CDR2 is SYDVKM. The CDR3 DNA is TGTGCCAGCAGTTTTGCGGGACTAGCGGGATTGAGCTCCTACAATGAGCAGTTCTTC. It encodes CASSFAGLAGLSSYNEQFF.

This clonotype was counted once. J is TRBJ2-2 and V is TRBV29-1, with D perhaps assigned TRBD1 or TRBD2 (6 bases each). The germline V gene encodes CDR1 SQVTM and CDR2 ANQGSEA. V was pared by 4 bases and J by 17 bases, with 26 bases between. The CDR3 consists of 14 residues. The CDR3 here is CSVARTANTGSCFF. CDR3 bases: TGCAGCGTTGCCCGGACAGCGAACACCGGGAGTTGTTTTTTT.

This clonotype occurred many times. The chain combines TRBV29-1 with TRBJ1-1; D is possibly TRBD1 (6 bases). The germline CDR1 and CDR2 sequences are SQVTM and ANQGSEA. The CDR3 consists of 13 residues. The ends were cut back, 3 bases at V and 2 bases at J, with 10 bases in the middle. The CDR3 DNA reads TGCAGCGTTGAGGACAGCAGCAACACTGAAGCTTTCTTT. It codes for CSVEDSSNTEAFF. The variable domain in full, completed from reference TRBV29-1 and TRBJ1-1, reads SAVISQKPSRDICQRGTSLTIQCQVDSQVTMMFWYRQQPGQSLTLIATANQGSEATYESGFVIDKFPISRPNLTFSTLTVSNMSPEDSSIYLCSVEDSSNTEAFFGQGTRLTVV.